This T cell receptor beta chain appears in the sequencing data of a study of blood T cell repertoires in COVID-19. Study-wide background: The study drew acute and convalescent COVID-19 samples from the United States, Italy and Spain. The cDNA or gDNA used as material had been derived from T cells, B-cell-depleted T cells, or PBMCs.

Germline values: CDR1 SEHNR, CDR2 FQNEAQ (reference sequence). Trimming at V came to 1 base and at J to 2 bases, leaving 4 bases not matched to a gene. This CDR3 spans 16 amino acids. In the source study's methods: Cell counts per sample came from amplifying reference gene primers. Profiled with immunoSEQ multiplex PCR; TCRdb holds only in-frame clones, not every one. V, J and clone size derive from that table, while D and trimming were established from the DNA sequence. The table lists 90,000 or so clones, approximately 91% of them singletons. The sequence was obtained from a human donor with active COVID-19. The donor label of this sample is uncertain. Material: peripheral blood. The chain uses TRBV7-9 and TRBJ2-5; 10 bases are shared with TRBD2. The DNA of the CDR3 is TGTGCCAGCAGCTTAGGGCTAGCGGGGGCACAAGAGACCCAGTACTTC. Its translation: CASSLGLAGAQETQYF.